The 16 T cell receptor beta chains below were found in one sample sequenced in a study of graft-versus-host responses after intestinal transplantation. For these receptors, no antigen is known. Here immunoSEQ multiplex PCR was the method, and the copy in TCRdb shows in-frame clones only, minus some. The table shows 70,000 to 100,000 clones, with 85% to 90% occurring only once. Sequencing was performed on unstimulated CD4+ T cells sorted from spleen or lymph node cells, taken before intestinal transplant. The source of these receptors is a human donor who received an intestinal transplant.

V and J are TRBV4-2 and TRBJ2-3, with unresolved D. From germline, CDR1 is LGHNA and CDR2 YNFKEQ. The CDR3 contains 14 residues. With 1 base removed from V and 6 bases from J, the gap between germline ends came to 11 bases. Written as DNA, the CDR3 is TGTGCCAGCAGCCAAGTACGAGGTCTGGATACGCAGTATTTT. Translating gives CASSQVRGLDTQYF.

CDR3 bases: TGTGCCAGCAGTGCGGCTAGCGGGAGGGCCGGGTGGGAGACCCAGTACTTC. This codes for CASSAASGRAGWETQYF. The chain combines TRBV2 with TRBJ2-5; the match to TRBD2 covers 12 bases. The CDR3 totals 17 residues. In germline, CDR1 is SNHLY, CDR2 FYNNEI. V gave up 4 bases and J gave up 5 bases; unmatched junction bases: 11.

This clone has more than one count but fewer than ten. This sequence joins TRBV6-6 and TRBJ2-7; no definite D call. Germline assignment: CDR1 MNHNY and CDR2 SVGAGI (reference sequence). This CDR3 has 11 residues. V was shortened by 8 bases and J by 6 bases, with 11 bases between the two germline ends. In nucleotides, the CDR3 is TGTGCCAGCTCGTTCGGTGGCGAGCAGTACTTC. Residues: CASSFGGEQYF.

The rearrangement links TRBV5-1 to TRBJ2-1; TRBD2 matches 14 bases. V lost 4 bases and J lost 10; bases outside the gene matches: 7. Germline V gives CDR1 SGHRS, CDR2 YFSETQ. The CDR3 contains 15 residues. CDR3 loop: CASSETSGGAREQFF. The CDR3 DNA is TGCGCCAGCAGCGAGACTAGCGGGGGGGCTAGGGAGCAGTTCTTC.

The chain carries TRBV4-1 and TRBJ1-4; D gene uncertain. Germline V gene sequence: CDR1 MGHRA, CDR2 YSYEKL. The germline V and J ends were trimmed by 4 bases and 4 bases, with 7 bases remaining between them. The CDR3 is 13 residues long. The CDR3 here is CASSREINEKLFF. The CDR3 nucleotides are TGCGCCAGCAGCCGCGAGATTAATGAAAAACTGTTTTTT.

The chain employs TRBV7-9 and TRBJ2-7; 7 bases align to TRBD2. Germline V gene data show CDR1 as SEHNR and CDR2 as FQNEAQ (reference sequence). This CDR3 is 14 amino acids long. Losses at the gene ends were 0 bases for V and 2 bases for J; bases not matched to a gene: 1. The CDR3 is CASSLAGTTYEQYF. In nucleotides, the CDR3 is TGTGCCAGCAGCTTAGCGGGGACTACCTACGAGCAGTACTTC.

The DNA for the CDR3 is TGTGCCAGCAGCCTGGCGGGGGGCCAAATCGTGGGGACCCAGTACTTC. Translated, it gives CASSLAGGQIVGTQYF. The chain joins TRBV5-8 to TRBJ2-5, with 8 bases matching TRBD2. The CDR3 covers 16 residues. The V and J ends lost 4 bases and 7 bases, in that order; junction bases with no gene match: 15. In germline, CDR1 is SGHTS, CDR2 YDEGEE.

The chain combines TRBV5-6 with TRBJ2-7; 9 positions agree with TRBD2. CDR1 and CDR2 (germline): SGHDT, YYEEEE. The trim removed 0 bases at V and 2 bases at J, leaving 12 bases unmatched. This CDR3 has 18 residues. CDR3 region: CASSLGGPLAGITYEQYF. In DNA form, the CDR3 reads TGTGCCAGCAGCTTGGGTGGGCCACTAGCGGGCATAACCTACGAGCAGTACTTC.

The CDR3, as DNA: TGTGCCACCAGCGGAGGGACAGGGATACCGGACACCATATATTTT. This sequence encodes CATSGGTGIPDTIYF. The chain is built from TRBV15 and TRBJ1-3; TRBD1 aligns across 9 bases. The germline V gene encodes CDR1 LNHNV and CDR2 YYDKDF (reference sequence). The CDR3 has 15 residues. J gave up 8 bases and V 5 bases, and 10 bases lay outside the gene matches.

CDR3 DNA: TGTGCCAGCAGCTTGGCTGTAGGGGCCCACGGCTCCTACGAGCAGTACTTC. It specifies CASSLAVGAHGSYEQYF. The chain recombines TRBV5-5 with TRBJ2-7; D perhaps matches TRBD1 (5 bases). Germline lookup yields CDR1 SGHKS and CDR2 YYEKEE (reference sequence). The CDR3 totals 17 residues. Trimming removed 0 bases from V and 0 bases from J, with 16 bases in between.

This clone appeared a single time. The rearrangement uses TRBV7-3 and TRBJ2-3, with D maybe TRBD2 (5 bases). The V gene's germline CDR1 is SGHTA and CDR2 FQGTGA. V dropped 1 base and J dropped 5 bases, with 10 bases sitting between them. The CDR3 consists of 14 residues. DNA for the CDR3: TGTGCCAGCAGCTTAAACGGGGTGAAAGATACGCAGTATTTT. It translates to CASSLNGVKDTQYF.

The rearrangement joins TRBV5-6 to TRBJ1-5; 7 nucleotides match TRBD1. The CDR3 sequence is 13 residues long. Trimming took 2 bases from V and 7 from J; bases not matched to a gene: 3. Germline CDR1 is SGHDT and CDR2 is YYEEEE. The CDR3 coding sequence is TGTGCCAGCAGCTTACAGGGGTGGCAGCCCCAGCATTTT. This gives the protein CASSLQGWQPQHF.

The chain carries TRBV27 and TRBJ1-4; 8 bases are shared with TRBD1. There are 15 residues in the CDR3. Per germline, CDR1 MNHEY and CDR2 SMNVEV (reference sequence). After removal of 1 base from V and 10 bases from J, the junction contained 8 bases not matched to a gene. DNA for the CDR3: TGTGCCAGCAGTTTATGGTCAGGGGGCTCACCAAAACTGTTTTTT. Translation: CASSLWSGGSPKLFF.

J is TRBJ1-2 and V is TRBV5-5, with D possibly TRBD1 on 6 matching bases. The V gene's germline CDR1 is SGHKS and CDR2 YYEKEE (reference sequence). The CDR3 covers 13 residues. Trimming pared 7 bases from V and 3 bases from J, leaving 13 bases between. The DNA for the CDR3 is TGTGCCAGCCATCCGGGGGGCGACTATGGCTACACCTTC. Translation: CASHPGGDYGYTF.

The CDR3 DNA reads TGCGCCAGCAGCTTGTGGGGACAGGGATCTTACACCTTC. It is translated as CASSLWGQGSYTF. The chain employs TRBV5-1 and TRBJ1-2; 9 bases agree with TRBD1. V trimming: 1 base; J trimming: 11 bases; junction bases outside the gene matches: 6. CDR3 length equals 13 residues. The germline V gene has CDR1 SGHRS and CDR2 YFSETQ.

The chain links TRBV28 to TRBJ2-3, with 10 bases aligning to TRBD2. Unmatched junction bases numbered 6, after V lost 1 base and J lost 5 bases. The CDR3 loop spans 16 amino acids. Germline V lookup: CDR1 MDHEN, CDR2 SYDVKM. The CDR3 loop is CASSLFLAGAIDTQYF. CDR3 coding DNA: TGTGCCAGCAGTTTATTCCTAGCGGGAGCAATAGATACGCAGTATTTT.